This TCR beta chain was recorded in a study of blood T cells in healthy people across ages. Overall study findings and caveats: The recorded TCR beta diversity per million T cells decreased in a roughly linear manner with age.

Primed by a sample-barcoded 5' primer and a J-beta primer mix, a second PCR proceeded for about 7 to 11 cycles. TCRdb reprocessed the 5' RACE reads via MiXCR and lists one record per CDR3 protein. There are about 800,000 distinct CDR3 sequences in the sample; around 45% occur only once, and over 15% lies in the top ten. Trimming cost V 1 base and J 6 bases, with 9 bases left between them. The V gene's germline CDR1 is SQVTM and CDR2 ANQGSEA. The CDR3 consists of 12 residues. This clonotype has only a few counts. What it binds is unknown. Sequenced input: blood. This TCR was recovered from an elderly man in good health. The chain joins TRBV29-1 to TRBJ1-2, with D possibly TRBD1 on 6 matching bases. The CDR3 protein is CSVEVAGDGYTF. The CDR3 DNA sequence: TGCAGCGTTGAAGTGGCAGGGGATGGCTACACCTTC.